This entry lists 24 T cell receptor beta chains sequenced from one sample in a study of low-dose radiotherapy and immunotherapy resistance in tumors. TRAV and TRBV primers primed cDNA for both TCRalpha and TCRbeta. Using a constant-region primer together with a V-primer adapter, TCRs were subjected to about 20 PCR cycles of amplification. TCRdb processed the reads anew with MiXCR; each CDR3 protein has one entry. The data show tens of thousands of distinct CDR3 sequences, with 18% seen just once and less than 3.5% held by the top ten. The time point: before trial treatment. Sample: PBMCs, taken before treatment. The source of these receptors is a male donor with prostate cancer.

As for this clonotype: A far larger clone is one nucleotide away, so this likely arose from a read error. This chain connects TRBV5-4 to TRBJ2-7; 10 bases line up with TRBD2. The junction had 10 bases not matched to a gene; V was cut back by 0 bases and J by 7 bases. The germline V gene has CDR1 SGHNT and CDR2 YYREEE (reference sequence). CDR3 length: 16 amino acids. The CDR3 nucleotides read TGTGCCAGCAGCTTGGAGAAGCGGGGGGGCCACAATGAGCAGTACTTC. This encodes CASSLEKRGGHNEQYF.

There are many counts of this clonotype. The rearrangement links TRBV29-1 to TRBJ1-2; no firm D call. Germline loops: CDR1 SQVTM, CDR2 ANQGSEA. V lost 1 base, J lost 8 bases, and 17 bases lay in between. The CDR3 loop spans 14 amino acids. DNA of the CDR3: TGCAGCGTTGAAGTCTCGTCGGGTGTGAGCGGCTACACCTTC. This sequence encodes CSVEVSSGVSGYTF.

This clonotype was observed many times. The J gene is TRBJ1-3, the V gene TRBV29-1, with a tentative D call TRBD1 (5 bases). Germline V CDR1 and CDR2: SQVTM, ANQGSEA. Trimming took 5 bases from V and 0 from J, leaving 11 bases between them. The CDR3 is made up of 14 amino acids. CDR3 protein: CSVRNRSSGNTIYF. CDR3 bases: TGCAGCGTTAGAAACAGGAGCTCTGGAAACACCATATATTTT.

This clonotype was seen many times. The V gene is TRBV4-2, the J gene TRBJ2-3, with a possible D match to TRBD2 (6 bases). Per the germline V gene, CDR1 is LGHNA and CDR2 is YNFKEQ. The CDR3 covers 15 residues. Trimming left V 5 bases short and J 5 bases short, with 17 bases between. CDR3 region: CASSSRGGGEDTQYF. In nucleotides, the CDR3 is TGTGCCAGCAGCTCTAGGGGAGGAGGCGAAGATACGCAGTATTTT.

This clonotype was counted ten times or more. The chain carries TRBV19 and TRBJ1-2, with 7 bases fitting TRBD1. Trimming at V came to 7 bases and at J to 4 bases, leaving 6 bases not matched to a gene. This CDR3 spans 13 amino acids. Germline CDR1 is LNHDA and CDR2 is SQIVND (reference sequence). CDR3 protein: CASTPGQPYGYTF. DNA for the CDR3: TGTGCCAGTACCCCGGGACAGCCCTATGGCTACACCTTC.

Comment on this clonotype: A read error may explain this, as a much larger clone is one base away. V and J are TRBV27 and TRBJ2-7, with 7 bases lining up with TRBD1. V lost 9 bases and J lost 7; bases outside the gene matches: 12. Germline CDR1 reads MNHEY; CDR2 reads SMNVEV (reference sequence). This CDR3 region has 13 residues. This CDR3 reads CARRVGGWGEQYF. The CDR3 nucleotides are TGTGCCAGAAGGGTAGGGGGCTGGGGGGAGCAGTACTTC.

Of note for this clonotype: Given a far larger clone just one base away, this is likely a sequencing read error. CDR3 residues: CSVPGQGDYEQFF. For the CDR3, the DNA is TGCAGCGTCCCGGGACAGGGGGACTACGAGCAGTTCTTC. V gene TRBV29-1 combines with J gene TRBJ2-1, with 11 bases identical to TRBD1. Per germline, CDR1 SQVTM and CDR2 ANQGSEA. V lost 6 bases to trimming and J lost 10 bases; unmatched junction nucleotides: 8. CDR3 length equals 13 residues.

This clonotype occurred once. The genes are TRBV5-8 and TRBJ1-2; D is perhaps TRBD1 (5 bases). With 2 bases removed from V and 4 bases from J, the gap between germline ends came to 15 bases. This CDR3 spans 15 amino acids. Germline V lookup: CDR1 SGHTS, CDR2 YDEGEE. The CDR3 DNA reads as TGTGCCAGCAGCTTAGAGGGGACCCTTCGCTATGGCTACACCTTC. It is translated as CASSLEGTLRYGYTF.

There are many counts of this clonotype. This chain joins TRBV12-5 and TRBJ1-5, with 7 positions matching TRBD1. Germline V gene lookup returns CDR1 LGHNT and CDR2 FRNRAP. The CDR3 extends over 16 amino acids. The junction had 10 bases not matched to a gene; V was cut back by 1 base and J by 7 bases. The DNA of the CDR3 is TGTGCTAGTGGTTTGGGAACTGAGGGGGCTAGGCAGCCCCAGCATTTT. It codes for CASGLGTEGARQPQHF.

CDR3 nucleotide sequence: TGTGCCAGCAACGACAGAGGACCTAATGAAAAACTGTTTTTT. Protein sequence: CASNDRGPNEKLFF. The V call is TRBV12-3 or TRBV12-4, the J call TRBJ1-4, with a possible D match to TRBD1 (5 bases). The CDR3 covers 14 residues. The V end lost 7 bases, the J end lost 3 bases, and 12 bases lay between the germline ends.

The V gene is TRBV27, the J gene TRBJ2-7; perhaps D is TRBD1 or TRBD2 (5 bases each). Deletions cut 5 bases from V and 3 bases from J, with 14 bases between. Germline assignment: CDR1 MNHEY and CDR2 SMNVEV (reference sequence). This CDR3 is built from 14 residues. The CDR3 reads CASSPRDGNYEQYF. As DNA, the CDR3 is TGTGCCAGCAGTCCAAGGGACGGGAACTACGAGCAGTACTTC.

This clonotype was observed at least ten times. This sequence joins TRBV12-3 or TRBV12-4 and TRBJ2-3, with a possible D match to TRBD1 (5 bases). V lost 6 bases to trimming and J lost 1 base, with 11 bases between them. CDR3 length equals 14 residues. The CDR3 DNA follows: TGTGCCAGCAGCCCGCGACAGCGCACAGATACGCAGTATTTT. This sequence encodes CASSPRQRTDTQYF.

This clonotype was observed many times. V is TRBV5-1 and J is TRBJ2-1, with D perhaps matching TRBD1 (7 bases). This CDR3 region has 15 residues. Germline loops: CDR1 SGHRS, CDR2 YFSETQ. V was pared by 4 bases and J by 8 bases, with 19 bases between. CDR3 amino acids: CASSPGGGGVYEQFF. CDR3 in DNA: TGCGCCAGCAGCCCAGGGGGTGGAGGGGTCTATGAGCAGTTCTTC.

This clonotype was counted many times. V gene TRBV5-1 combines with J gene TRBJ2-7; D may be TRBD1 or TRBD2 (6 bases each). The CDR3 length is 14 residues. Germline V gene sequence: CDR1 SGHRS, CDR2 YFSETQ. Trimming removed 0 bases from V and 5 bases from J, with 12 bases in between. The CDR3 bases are TGCGCCAGCAGCTTGGTAGGGGGGAAGGACGAGCAGTACTTC. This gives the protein CASSLVGGKDEQYF.

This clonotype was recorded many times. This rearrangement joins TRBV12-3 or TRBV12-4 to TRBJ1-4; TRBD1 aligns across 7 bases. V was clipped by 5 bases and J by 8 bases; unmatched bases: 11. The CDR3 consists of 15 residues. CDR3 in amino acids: CASSLSTGVWEKLFF. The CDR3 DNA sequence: TGTGCCAGCAGTCTCAGTACAGGGGTCTGGGAAAAACTGTTTTTT.

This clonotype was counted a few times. Written as DNA, the CDR3 is TGTGCCAGCAGTTTCCGGCAAGGGGATCATCAGCCCCAGCATTTT. As protein: CASSFRQGDHQPQHF. This sequence joins TRBV12-3 or TRBV12-4 and TRBJ1-5; D perhaps matches TRBD1 (5 bases). The V and J ends lost 3 bases and 5 bases respectively, with 14 bases between them. The CDR3 totals 15 residues.

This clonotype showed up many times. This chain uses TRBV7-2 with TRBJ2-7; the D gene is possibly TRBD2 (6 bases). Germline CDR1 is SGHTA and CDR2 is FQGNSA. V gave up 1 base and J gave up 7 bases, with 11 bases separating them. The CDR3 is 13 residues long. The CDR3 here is CASSLDLEGEQYF. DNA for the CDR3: TGTGCCAGCAGCTTAGACTTGGAGGGTGAGCAGTACTTC.

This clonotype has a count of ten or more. As DNA, the CDR3 is TGTGCCAGCACCTGGGGGAGTAGCAATCAGCCCCAGCATTTT. Protein sequence: CASTWGSSNQPQHF. The rearrangement links TRBV12-3 or TRBV12-4 to TRBJ1-5; perhaps TRBD1 as D (5 bases). Trimming pared 7 bases from V and 0 bases from J, leaving 10 bases between. This CDR3 is 14 amino acids long.

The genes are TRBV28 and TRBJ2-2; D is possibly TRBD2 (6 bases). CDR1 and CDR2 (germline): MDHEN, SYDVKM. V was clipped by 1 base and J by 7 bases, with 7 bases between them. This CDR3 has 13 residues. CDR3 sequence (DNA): TGTGCCAGCAGTTTATCGGAGGGCGGGGAGCTGTTTTTT. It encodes CASSLSEGGELFF.

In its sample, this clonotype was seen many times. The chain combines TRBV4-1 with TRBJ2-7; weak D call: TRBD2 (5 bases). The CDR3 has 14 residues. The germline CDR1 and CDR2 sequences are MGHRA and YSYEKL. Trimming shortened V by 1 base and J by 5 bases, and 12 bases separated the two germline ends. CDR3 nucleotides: TGCGCCAGCAGCCAAGTCCGACGGGAACACGAGCAGTACTTC. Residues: CASSQVRREHEQYF.

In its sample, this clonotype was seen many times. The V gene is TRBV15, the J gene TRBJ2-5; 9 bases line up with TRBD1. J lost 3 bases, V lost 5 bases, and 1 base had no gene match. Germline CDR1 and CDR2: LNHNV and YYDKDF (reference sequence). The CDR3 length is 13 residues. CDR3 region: CATSRDREETQYF. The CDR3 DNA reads TGTGCCACCAGCCGGGACAGGGAAGAGACCCAGTACTTC.

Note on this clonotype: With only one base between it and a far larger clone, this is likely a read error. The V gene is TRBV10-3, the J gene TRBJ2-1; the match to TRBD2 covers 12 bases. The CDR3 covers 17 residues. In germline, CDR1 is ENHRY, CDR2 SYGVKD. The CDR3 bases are TGCGCCAGCACCCTTTTAGCGACTAGCGGGAGATACGATGAGCAGTTCTTC. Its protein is CASTLLATSGRYDEQFF.

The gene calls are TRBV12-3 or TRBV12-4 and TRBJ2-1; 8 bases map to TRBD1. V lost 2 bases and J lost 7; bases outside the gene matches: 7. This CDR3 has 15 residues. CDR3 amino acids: CASSLFQGARNEQFF. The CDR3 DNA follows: TGTGCCAGCAGTTTATTCCAGGGGGCGCGTAATGAGCAGTTCTTC.

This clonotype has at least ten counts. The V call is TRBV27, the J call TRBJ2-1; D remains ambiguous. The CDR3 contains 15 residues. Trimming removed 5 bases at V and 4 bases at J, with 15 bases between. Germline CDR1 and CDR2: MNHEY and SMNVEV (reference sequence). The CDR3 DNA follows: TGTGCCAGCAGTCATAGTGCCGATGGTTACAATGAGCAGTTCTTC. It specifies CASSHSADGYNEQFF.